This TCR beta chain was sequenced during a study of read filtering for tumor transcriptome and immune sequencing. Across the whole study: The cohort had some 16 men and 14 to 15 women aged roughly 45 to 90, mean about 70 years. By R-ISS, stages I, II and III held 8, 16 and 7 patients. Transcriptome libraries were built from DNase-treated RNA.

Note on this clonotype: No antigen is known for it. This probably arose from a read error, given a far larger clone one base away.

Overall study findings and caveats: IR-seq and RNA-seq agreed better without single-read clonotypes.

Trimming left V 0 bases short and J 5 bases short, with 9 bases between. From germline, CDR1 is SGHNT and CDR2 YYREEE (reference sequence). This CDR3 spans 14 amino acids. From roughly 400 ng of RNA, a library with molecular barcoded alpha/delta and beta/gamma adaptors was made. TCRdb called the reads again in MiXCR, with one record for every CDR3 protein. The sample holds about 27,000 distinct CDR3 sequences; around an eighth are singletons and the top ten take roughly 44%. The source is a donor over 35 with multiple myeloma. The specimen was a population of CD138-negative cells sorted from bone marrow. The genes are TRBV5-4 and TRBJ2-1; D uncertain. CDR3 in amino acids: CASSLGQPHNEQFF. CDR3 coding DNA: TGTGCCAGCAGCTTGGGGCAGCCCCACAATGAGCAGTTCTTC.